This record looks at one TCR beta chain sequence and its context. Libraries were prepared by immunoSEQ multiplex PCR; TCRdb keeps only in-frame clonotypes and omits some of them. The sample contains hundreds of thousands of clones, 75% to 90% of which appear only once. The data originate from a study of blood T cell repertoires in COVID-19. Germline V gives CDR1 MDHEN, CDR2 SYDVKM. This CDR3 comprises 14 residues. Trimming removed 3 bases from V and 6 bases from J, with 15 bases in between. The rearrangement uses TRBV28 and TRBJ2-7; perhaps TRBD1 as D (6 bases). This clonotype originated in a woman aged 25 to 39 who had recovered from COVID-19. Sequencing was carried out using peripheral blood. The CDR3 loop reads CASSFSSRGGEQYF. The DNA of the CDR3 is TGTGCCAGCAGTTTTTCGAGCAGGGGTGGCGAGCAGTACTTC.